This T cell receptor beta chain derives from a study of blood T cell repertoires in COVID-19. Across the study: The United States, Italy and Spain supplied acute and convalescent COVID-19 samples.

Among Cohort 3 donors, those recovered had two negative PCRs, clearance, or symptom resolution. This clone was detected once. From germline, CDR1 is KGHDR and CDR2 SFDVKD. The CDR3 runs 16 residues. V lost 3 bases and J lost 5, with 16 bases in between. This table comes from immunoSEQ multiplex PCR, and its TCRdb copy is limited to in-frame clones, with some not included. Of approximately 160,000 clones listed, around 80% are singletons. V usage is TRBV24-1 and J usage is TRBJ2-1, with a tentative D call TRBD2 (6 bases). This sequence was found in a woman between 50 and 59 years old who had recovered from COVID-19. Input material: PBMCs or T cells enriched from blood (not recorded which). CDR3 sequence (DNA): TGTGCCACCAGTGATCCAATAGCGGTTCCTGACAATGAGCAGTTCTTC. Translating it yields CATSDPIAVPDNEQFF.